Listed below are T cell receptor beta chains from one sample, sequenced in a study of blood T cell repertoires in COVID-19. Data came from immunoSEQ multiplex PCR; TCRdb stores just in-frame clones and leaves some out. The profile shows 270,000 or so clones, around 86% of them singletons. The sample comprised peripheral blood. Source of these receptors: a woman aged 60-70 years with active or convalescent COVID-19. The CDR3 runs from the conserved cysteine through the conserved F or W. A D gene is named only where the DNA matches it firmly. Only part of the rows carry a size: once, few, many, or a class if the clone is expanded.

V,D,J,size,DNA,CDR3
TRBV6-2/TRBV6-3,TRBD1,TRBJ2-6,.,TGTGCCAGCAGTAAGACAGGGACTGGGGCCAACGTCCTGACTTTC,CASSKTGTGANVLTF
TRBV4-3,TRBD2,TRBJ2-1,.,TGCGCCAGCAGCCAAACGGTAGGGACTAGCGGGGACAATGAGCAGTTCTTC,CASSQTVGTSGDNEQFF
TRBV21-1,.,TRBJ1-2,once,TGTGCCAGCAGCAATATCCTCTGGACGGGAAACTATGGCTACACCTTC,CASSNILWTGNYGYTF
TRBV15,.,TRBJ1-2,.,TGTGCCACCAGCCGGACAGAGAACTATGGCTACACCTTC,CATSRTENYGYTF
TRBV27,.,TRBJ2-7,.,TGTGCCAGCAGTCCCACCCAGGGTTCCTACGAGCAGTACTTC,CASSPTQGSYEQYF
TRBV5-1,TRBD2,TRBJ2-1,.,TGCGCCAGCAGCTTGGCCGGGGCGGGGGATGAGCAGTTCTTC,CASSLAGAGDEQFF
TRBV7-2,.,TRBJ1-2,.,TGTGCCAGCAGCCTCACAAAATCTAACTATGGCTACACCTTC,CASSLTKSNYGYTF
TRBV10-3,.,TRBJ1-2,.,TGTGCCGTCGTGGGAGGCATGTCCTATGGCTACACCTTC,CAVVGGMSYGYTF
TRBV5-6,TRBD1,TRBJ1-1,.,TGTGCCAGCAGCCCGGGGACAGGGGGCTTGAACACTGAAGCTTTCTTT,CASSPGTGGLNTEAFF
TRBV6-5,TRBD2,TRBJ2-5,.,TGTGCCAGCAGTTATCTAAGCGGGGGGCGAGGGGAGACCCAGTACTTC,CASSYLSGGRGETQYF